These T cell receptor beta chains were read from a single sample in a study of CD8+ T cells in alopecia areata. Sequencing was performed with immunoSEQ multiplex PCR; in TCRdb, only in-frame clones are kept and a portion is missing. The sample holds tens of thousands of clones, 51% seen once. The sample comprised NKG2D-high CD8+ T cells sorted from blood. Every receptor here comes from a human donor with alopecia areata. Both conserved end residues are part of each CDR3. Each record gives: V gene, D gene, CDR3 length, J gene, clone size, CDR3 DNA, CDR3 protein. D genes are given only for firm matches. Clone size is not always given. Where it is, it says once, few, many or a class for expanded clones.

TRBV27	NA	11	TRBJ1-1	NA	TGTGCCAGCAGTTCGTACACTGAAGCTTTCTTT	CASSSYTEAFF
TRBV7-9	TRBD2	15	TRBJ2-5	NA	TGTGCCAGCAGCTTCCTAGCGGGGGTCCAAGAGACCCAGTACTTC	CASSFLAGVQETQYF
TRBV7-8	TRBD2	16	TRBJ2-7	NA	TGTGCCAGCAGCTTGTTCGAGACTAGCGGGAGTTACGAGCAGTACTTC	CASSLFETSGSYEQYF
TRBV14	TRBD1	15	TRBJ2-7	few	TGTGCCAGCAGCCCTAATTGGGACAGGGATTACGAGCAGTACTTC	CASSPNWDRDYEQYF
TRBV6-6	NA	14	TRBJ2-7	NA	TGTGCCAGCACACCGATCACAGGGCCCTACGAGCAGTACTTC	CASTPITGPYEQYF
TRBV29-1	NA	13	TRBJ2-7	few	TGCAGCGTTACTCCGATAGACCGCTACGAGCAGTACTTC	CSVTPIDRYEQYF
TRBV27	NA	13	TRBJ2-7	NA	TGTGCCAGCAGTTCAGGGAGCTCCTACGAGCAGTACTTC	CASSSGSSYEQYF
TRBV7-9	NA	11	TRBJ2-7	NA	TGTGCCAGCACCGAAGGGTCCGAGCAGTACTTC	CASTEGSEQYF
TRBV29-1	NA	12	TRBJ1-1	NA	TGCAGCGTTGAGGCGGGGGGCGGTGAAGCTTTCTTT	CSVEAGGGEAFF
TRBV2	NA	11	TRBJ2-5	once	TGTGCCATCGGGACCGCAGAGACCCAGTACTTC	CAIGTAETQYF
TRBV30	NA	15	TRBJ1-2	NA	TGTGCCTGGAGCCCTGGGGTCCTCACAACATGGGGCTACACCTTC	CAWSPGVLTTWGYTF
TRBV7-8	TRBD1	14	TRBJ2-3	few	TGTGCCAGCAGCCTCCGACAGGGTGTGGATACGCAGTATTTT	CASSLRQGVDTQYF
TRBV6-5	NA	12	TRBJ2-2	NA	TGTGCCAGCAGTCCGGACACCGGGGAGCTGTTTTTT	CASSPDTGELFF
TRBV6-5	TRBD1	11	TRBJ2-7	NA	TGTGCCAGCGGACAGGGAAACGAGCAGTACTTC	CASGQGNEQYF